The entry below describes one T cell receptor (beta chain). This sample was included in a study of blood T cell repertoires in COVID-19. Original methodology: Reference gene primer amplification yielded estimated nucleated cell counts. Sequenced by immunoSEQ multiplex PCR; TCRdb stores in-frame clones only, minus some. V and J calls and clone size are given by that table; D and trimming were obtained from the DNA. The table includes 90,000 to 100,000 clones, more than 60% detected once. With 2 bases removed from V and 1 base from J, the gap between germline ends came to 9 bases. Germline V gene sequence: CDR1 SNHLY, CDR2 FYNNEI. This CDR3 spans 15 amino acids.

The chain has TRBV2 and TRBJ1-5; the D gene is possibly TRBD1 (5 bases). This clonotype was obtained from a man in his 70s with acute or convalescent COVID-19. Sequenced: peripheral blood. The CDR3 coding sequence is TGTGCCAGCAGTGAATTACAGGCGAGCAATCAGCCCCAGCATTTT. It encodes CASSELQASNQPQHF.